This T cell receptor (beta chain) was identified during a study of blood T cell repertoires in COVID-19. In the study overall: Sources were T cells, B-cell-depleted T cells, or PBMCs; the material itself was cDNA or gDNA.

Some clones are missing from TCRdb's copy, which holds only in-frame ones; the method was immunoSEQ multiplex PCR. The sample includes 110,000 to 150,000 clones, approximately 78% of them seen just once. The CDR3 sequence is 13 residues long. V was clipped by 0 bases and J by 6 bases; unmatched bases: 2. Germline values: CDR1 KGHSH, CDR2 LQKENI. The sequence derives from a woman aged 45-65 years who had recovered from COVID-19. Sequencing used PBMCs or T cells enriched from blood (not recorded which). This chain joins TRBV18 and TRBJ2-7; TRBD2 agrees at 7 bases. This chain's CDR3 is CASSPPGLSEQYF. CDR3 nucleotide sequence: TGTGCCAGCTCACCACCGGGACTAAGCGAGCAGTACTTC.